A selection of T cell receptor beta chains follows, all from one sample in a study of CD8+ T cells in alopecia areata. TCRdb keeps only in-frame clones here, not all; method: immunoSEQ multiplex PCR. The sample holds 100,000 or so clones, almost 60% seen once. Sequencing was performed on CD8+ T cells sorted from blood, taken between weeks 55 and 70, from a patient treated with tofacitinib. Source of these receptors: a human donor with alopecia areata. CDR3s include the opening cysteine and the closing phenylalanine or tryptophan. A D gene is named only where the DNA matches it firmly. Clone size is given for some rows only: seen once, a few or many times, or a class if the clone is expanded.

d_call,v_call,j_call,clone_size,cdr3_aa,cdr3_nt
.,TRBV7-9,TRBJ2-5,.,CASSFDRRPRETQYF,TGTGCCAGCAGCTTCGACAGGCGTCCCCGGGAGACCCAGTACTTC
.,TRBV15,TRBJ1-2,.,CATTPLGVDYGYTF,TGTGCCACCACCCCTTTAGGGGTTGACTATGGCTACACCTTC
.,TRBV7-8,TRBJ2-5,.,CASSLGLARGETQYF,TGTGCCAGCAGCTTAGGGCTAGCGCGTGGAGAGACCCAGTACTTC
.,TRBV27,TRBJ2-3,.,CASSLGLTTDTQYF,TGTGCCAGCAGTTTAGGATTAACAACAGATACGCAGTATTTT
.,TRBV7-9,TRBJ2-2,few,CASSLDGVELFF,TGTGCCAGCAGCTTGGACGGCGTGGAGCTGTTTTTT
.,TRBV5-4,TRBJ2-2,.,CASSPPGQPNTGELFF,TGTGCCAGCAGCCCGCCGGGACAACCTAACACCGGGGAGCTGTTTTTT
TRBD2,TRBV2,TRBJ2-3,few,CATSGGSSPDTQYF,TGTGCCACATCGGGGGGGTCCTCCCCAGATACGCAGTATTTT
.,TRBV30,TRBJ2-7,.,CAWSVRSHEQYF,TGTGCCTGGAGTGTACGGTCCCACGAGCAGTACTTC
.,TRBV13,TRBJ2-1,.,CASSSPGAREQFF,TGTGCCAGCAGCTCCCCAGGGGCACGTGAGCAGTTCTTC
TRBD2,TRBV5-4,TRBJ2-3,.,CASSLSVGRGTDTQYF,TGTGCCAGCAGCTTGTCGGTAGGGAGGGGCACAGATACGCAGTATTTT
TRBD1,TRBV5-1,TRBJ2-2,.,CASSGDSGELFF,TGCGCCAGCAGCGGGGACAGCGGGGAGCTGTTTTTT
TRBD1,TRBV14,TRBJ1-4,.,CASSNRRGRNEKLFF,TGTGCCAGCAGCAATCGGAGGGGGCGCAACGAAAAACTGTTTTTT
.,TRBV27,TRBJ2-3,once,CASRGGRDTQYF,TGTGCCAGCAGGGGAGGACGGGATACGCAGTATTTT
.,TRBV6-5,TRBJ1-3,.,CASSQNPGNTIYF,TGTGCCAGCAGTCAAAACCCTGGAAACACCATATATTTT